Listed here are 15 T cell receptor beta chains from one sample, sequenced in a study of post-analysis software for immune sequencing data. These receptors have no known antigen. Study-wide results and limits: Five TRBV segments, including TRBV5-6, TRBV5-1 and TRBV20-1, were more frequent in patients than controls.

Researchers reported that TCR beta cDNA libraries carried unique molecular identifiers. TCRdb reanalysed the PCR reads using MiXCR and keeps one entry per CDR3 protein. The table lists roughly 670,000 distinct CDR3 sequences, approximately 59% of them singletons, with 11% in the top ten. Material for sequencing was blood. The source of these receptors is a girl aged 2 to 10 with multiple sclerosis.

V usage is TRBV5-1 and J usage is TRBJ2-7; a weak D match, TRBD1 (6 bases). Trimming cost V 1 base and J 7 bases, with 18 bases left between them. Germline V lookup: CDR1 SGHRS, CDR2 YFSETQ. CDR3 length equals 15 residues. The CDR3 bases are TGCGCCAGCAGCTTGACAGGGACCCGGCGAGGGGAGCAGTACTTC. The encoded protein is CASSLTGTRRGEQYF. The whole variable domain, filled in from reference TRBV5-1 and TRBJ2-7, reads KAGVTQTPRYLIKTRGQQVTLSCSPISGHRSVSWYQQTPGQGLQFLFEYFSETQRNKGNFPGRFSGRQFSNSRSEMNVSTLELGDSALYLCASSLTGTRRGEQYFGPGTRLTVT.

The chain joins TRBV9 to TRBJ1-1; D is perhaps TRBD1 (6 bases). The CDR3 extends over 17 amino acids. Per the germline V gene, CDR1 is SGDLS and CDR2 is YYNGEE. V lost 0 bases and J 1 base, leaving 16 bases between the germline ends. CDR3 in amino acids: CASSVVILGGPNTEAFF. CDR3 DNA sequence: TGTGCCAGCAGCGTAGTAATTTTAGGGGGACCGAACACTGAAGCTTTCTTT.

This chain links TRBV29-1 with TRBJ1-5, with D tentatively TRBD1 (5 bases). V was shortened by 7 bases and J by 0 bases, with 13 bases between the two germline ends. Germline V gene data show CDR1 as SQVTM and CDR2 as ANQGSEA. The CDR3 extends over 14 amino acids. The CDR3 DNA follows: TGCAGCGCCCGGGGGACCTTTAGCAATCAGCCCCAGCATTTT. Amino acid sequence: CSARGTFSNQPQHF.

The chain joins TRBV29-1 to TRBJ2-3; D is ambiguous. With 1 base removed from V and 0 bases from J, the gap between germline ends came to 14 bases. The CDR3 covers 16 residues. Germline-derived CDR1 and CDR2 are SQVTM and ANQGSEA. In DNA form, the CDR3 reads TGCAGCGTTGAAGGCTGGTCTGTCGGGAGCACAGATACGCAGTATTTT. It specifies CSVEGWSVGSTDTQYF.

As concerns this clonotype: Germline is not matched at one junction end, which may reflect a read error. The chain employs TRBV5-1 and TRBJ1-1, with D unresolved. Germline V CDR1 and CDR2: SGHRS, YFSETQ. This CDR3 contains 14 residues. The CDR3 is CASSLFGRDTEAFF. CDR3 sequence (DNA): TGCGCTAGCAGCTTGTTTGGTCGGGACACTGAAGCTTTCTTT.

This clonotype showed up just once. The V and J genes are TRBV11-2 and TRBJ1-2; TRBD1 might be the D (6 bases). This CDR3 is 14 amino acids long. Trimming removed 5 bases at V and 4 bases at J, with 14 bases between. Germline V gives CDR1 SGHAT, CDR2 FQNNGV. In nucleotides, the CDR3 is TGTGCCAGCAGCCCTAGGCGGGGGGCCTATGGCTACACCTTC. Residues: CASSPRRGAYGYTF.

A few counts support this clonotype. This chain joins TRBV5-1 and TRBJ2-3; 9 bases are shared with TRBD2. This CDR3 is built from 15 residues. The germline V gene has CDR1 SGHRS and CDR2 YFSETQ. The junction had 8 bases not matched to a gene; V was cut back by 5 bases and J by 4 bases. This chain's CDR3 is CASSSGLAGSDTQYF. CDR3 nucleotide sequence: TGCGCCAGCAGTTCCGGGCTAGCGGGGTCAGATACGCAGTATTTT.

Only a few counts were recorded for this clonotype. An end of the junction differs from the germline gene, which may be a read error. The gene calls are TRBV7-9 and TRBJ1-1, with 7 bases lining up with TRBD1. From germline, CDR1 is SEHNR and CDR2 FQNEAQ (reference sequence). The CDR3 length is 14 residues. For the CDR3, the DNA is TGTGCCAGCAGCTTAGGGGAGGGGGCTGATGAAGCTTCCTTT. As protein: CASSLGEGADEASF.

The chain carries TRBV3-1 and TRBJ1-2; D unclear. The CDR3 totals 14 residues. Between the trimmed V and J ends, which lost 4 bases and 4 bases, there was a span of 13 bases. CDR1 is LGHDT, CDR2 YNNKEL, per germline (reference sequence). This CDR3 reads CASSRGGLRYGYTF. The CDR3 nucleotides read TGTGCCAGCAGCCGGGGAGGGTTGCGCTATGGCTACACCTTC. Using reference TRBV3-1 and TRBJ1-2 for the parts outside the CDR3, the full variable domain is DTAVSQTPKYLVTQMGNDKSIKCEQNLGHDTMYWYKQDSKKFLKIMFSYNNKELIINETVPNRFSPKSPDKAHLNLHINSLELGDSAVYFCASSRGGLRYGYTFGSGTRLTVV.

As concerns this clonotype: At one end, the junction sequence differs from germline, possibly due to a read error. CDR3 nucleotides: TGTACCAGCAGGTCGACGGCCATGTCCTACGAGCAGTACTTC. As protein: CTSRSTAMSYEQYF. This chain connects TRBV7-9 to TRBJ2-7; no clear D gene. This CDR3 spans 14 amino acids. Germline CDR1 is SEHNR and CDR2 is FQNEAQ (reference sequence).

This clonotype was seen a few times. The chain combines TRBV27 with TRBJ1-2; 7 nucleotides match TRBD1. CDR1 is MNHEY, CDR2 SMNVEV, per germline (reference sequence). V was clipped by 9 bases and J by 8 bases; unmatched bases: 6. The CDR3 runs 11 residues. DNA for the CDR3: TGTGCCAGTTCACAGGGGAAGGGCTACACCTTC. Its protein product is CASSQGKGYTF.

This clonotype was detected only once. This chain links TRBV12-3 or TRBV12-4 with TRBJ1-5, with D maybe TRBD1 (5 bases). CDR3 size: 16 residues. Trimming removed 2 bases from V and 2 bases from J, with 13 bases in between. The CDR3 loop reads CASSLIGDGGNQPQHF. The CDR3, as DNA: TGTGCCAGCAGTTTAATAGGGGATGGAGGCAATCAGCCCCAGCATTTT.

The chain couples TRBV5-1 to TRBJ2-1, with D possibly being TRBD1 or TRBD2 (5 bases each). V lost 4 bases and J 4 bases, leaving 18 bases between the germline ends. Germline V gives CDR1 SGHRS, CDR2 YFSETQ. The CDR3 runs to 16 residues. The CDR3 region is CASSPNSRDGYNEQFF. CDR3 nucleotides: TGCGCCAGCAGCCCTAATTCCCGGGACGGATACAATGAGCAGTTCTTC.

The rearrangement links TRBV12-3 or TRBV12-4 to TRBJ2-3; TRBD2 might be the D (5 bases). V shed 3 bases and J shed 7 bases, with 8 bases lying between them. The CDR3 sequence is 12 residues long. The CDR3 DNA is TGTGCCAGCAGTTTCCGCGGGTATACGCAGTATTTT. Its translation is CASSFRGYTQYF.

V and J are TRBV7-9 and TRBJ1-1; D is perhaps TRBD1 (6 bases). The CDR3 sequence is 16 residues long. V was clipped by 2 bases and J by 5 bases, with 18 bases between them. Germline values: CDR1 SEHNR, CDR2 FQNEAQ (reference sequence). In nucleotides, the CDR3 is TGTGCCAGCAGCTTAAGGGGGGTTAGGGGTAGAACTGAAGCTTTCTTT. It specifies CASSLRGVRGRTEAFF.